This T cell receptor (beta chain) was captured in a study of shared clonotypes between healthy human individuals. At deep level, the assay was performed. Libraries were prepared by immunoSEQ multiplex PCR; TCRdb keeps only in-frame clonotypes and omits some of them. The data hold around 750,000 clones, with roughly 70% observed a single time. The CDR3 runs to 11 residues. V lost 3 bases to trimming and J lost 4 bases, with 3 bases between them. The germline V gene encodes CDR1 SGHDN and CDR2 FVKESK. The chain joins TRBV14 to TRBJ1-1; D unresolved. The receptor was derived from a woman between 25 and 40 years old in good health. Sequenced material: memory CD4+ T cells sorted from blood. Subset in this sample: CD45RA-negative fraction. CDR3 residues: CASSHFTEAFF. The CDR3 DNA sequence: TGTGCCAGCAGCCACTTCACTGAAGCTTTCTTT.